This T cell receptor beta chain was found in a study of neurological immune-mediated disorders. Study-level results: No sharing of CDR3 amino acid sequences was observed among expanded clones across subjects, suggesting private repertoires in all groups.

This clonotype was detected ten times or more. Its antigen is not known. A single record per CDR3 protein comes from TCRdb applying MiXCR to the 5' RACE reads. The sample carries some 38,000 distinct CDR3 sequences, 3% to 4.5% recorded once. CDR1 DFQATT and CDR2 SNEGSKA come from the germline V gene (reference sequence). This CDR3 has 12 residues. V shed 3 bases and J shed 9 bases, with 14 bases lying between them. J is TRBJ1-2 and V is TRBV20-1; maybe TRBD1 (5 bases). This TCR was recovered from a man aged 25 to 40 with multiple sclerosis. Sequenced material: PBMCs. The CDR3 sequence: CSASGRDRSYTF. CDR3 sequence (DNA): TGCAGTGCTAGTGGCAGGGATAGGAGCTACACCTTC.